The rows below give T cell receptor beta chains drawn from one sample of a study of blood T cell repertoires in COVID-19. The data were produced by immunoSEQ multiplex PCR, yet TCRdb's version contains in-frame clones alone and is incomplete. The sample lists about 61,000 clones, around nine tenths seen once, with roughly a fifth in the top ten. Sequencing was carried out using peripheral blood. The receptors originated from a woman between 50 and 59 years old with active or convalescent COVID-19. The CDR3 runs from the conserved cysteine through the conserved F or W. A D gene is named only where the DNA matches it firmly. The size field is filled for only some rows; it gives once, few, many or a size class.

J	size	V	D	DNA	CDR3
TRBJ2-1	.	TRBV10-2	.	TGCGCCAGCGCCCTCAGGGAGGCCTACAATGAGCAGTTCTTC	CASALREAYNEQFF
TRBJ2-1	once	TRBV19	.	TGTGCCAGTAGTAGACGGGGAGGCTACAATGAGCAGTTCTTC	CASSRRGGYNEQFF
TRBJ1-2	.	TRBV5-4	.	TGTGCCACCCTCGCCAGCAGCTTGGTGAGGGCAGATCACTATGGCTACACCTTC	CATLASSLVRADHYGYTF
TRBJ2-5	.	TRBV3-1/TRBV3-2	.	TGTGCCAGCAGCCCCCCGCAGGGGACCCAGTACTTC	CASSPPQGTQYF
TRBJ1-6	.	TRBV9	TRBD1	TGTGCCAGCAGCCCTACCTCAGGGGGCGCAAATTCACCCCTCCACTTT	CASSPTSGGANSPLHF
TRBJ2-1	.	TRBV10-2	TRBD2	TGCGCCAGCAGCTTAGGACTAGCGGCCGACAGAGAGCAGTTCTTC	CASSLGLAADREQFF
TRBJ2-6	.	TRBV10-2	.	TGCGCCAGCAATTCGGGATCTGGGGCCAACGTCCTGACTTTC	CASNSGSGANVLTF
TRBJ1-4	.	TRBV6-1	TRBD1	TGTGCCAGCAGTGCGGGGACAGCCCCTACTAATGAAAAACTGTTTTTT	CASSAGTAPTNEKLFF
TRBJ2-5	.	TRBV30	TRBD1	TGTGCCTGGAGTGGTGGACAGGGGGGGGAGACCCAGTACTTC	CAWSGGQGGETQYF
TRBJ2-1	.	TRBV5-4	.	TGTGCCAGCAGGAGACTAGAGTACAATGAGCAGTTCTTC	CASRRLEYNEQFF
TRBJ2-1	.	TRBV29-1	TRBD2	TGCAGCGTTGAAGCCCTTACTAGCGGGAGGGCCCCCTCCTACAATGAGCAGTTCTTC	CSVEALTSGRAPSYNEQFF
TRBJ2-5	.	TRBV7-7	TRBD2	TGTGCTAGCAGCGGGGGCGTGGGAGTCGGGGAGACCCAGTACTTC	CASSGGVGVGETQYF
TRBJ1-5	.	TRBV19	.	TGTGCCAGTAGATCCCTCCCGGGACAAGCCGGACCCCAGCATTTT	CASRSLPGQAGPQHF
TRBJ2-5	.	TRBV19	TRBD1	TGTGCCAGTAGTCTAATCGGGTGGGACAGGGGGCGCCAAGAGACCCAGTACTTC	CASSLIGWDRGRQETQYF
TRBJ1-4	.	TRBV19	.	TGTGCCAGTAGTACGACAAGTACAACTAATGAAAAACTGTTTTTT	CASSTTSTTNEKLFF
TRBJ2-2	.	TRBV9	.	TGTGCCAGCAGCCTTAACACCGGGGAGCTGTTTTTT	CASSLNTGELFF